The T cell receptor (beta chain) described here comes from a study of blood T cell repertoires in COVID-19. Looking at the study overall: Specimens from acute and convalescent COVID-19 originated in the United States, Italy and Spain. PBMCs, B-cell-depleted T cells, or T cells provided the cDNA or gDNA that made up the material.

The V gene's germline CDR1 is SGHAT and CDR2 FQNNGV. The CDR3 loop spans 14 amino acids. Trimming shortened V by 1 base and J by 4 bases, and 10 bases separated the two germline ends. As originally analysed: Estimation of nucleated cell counts relied on the amplification of reference gene primers. Method: immunoSEQ multiplex PCR; TCRdb's copy keeps in-frame clones and lacks some. The V and J calls and clone size come from that table; D and trimming were worked out from the DNA. Of approximately 120,000 clones in the sample, 60% to 80% are singletons; the top ten hold over 4.5%. The material sequenced was peripheral blood. The sequence derives from a man in his fifties or sixties with acute or convalescent COVID-19. This chain connects TRBV11-2 to TRBJ1-2, with no clear D. The CDR3 is CASSLGGQIYGYTF. CDR3 sequence (DNA): TGTGCCAGCAGCTTAGGTGGGCAGATCTATGGCTACACCTTC.